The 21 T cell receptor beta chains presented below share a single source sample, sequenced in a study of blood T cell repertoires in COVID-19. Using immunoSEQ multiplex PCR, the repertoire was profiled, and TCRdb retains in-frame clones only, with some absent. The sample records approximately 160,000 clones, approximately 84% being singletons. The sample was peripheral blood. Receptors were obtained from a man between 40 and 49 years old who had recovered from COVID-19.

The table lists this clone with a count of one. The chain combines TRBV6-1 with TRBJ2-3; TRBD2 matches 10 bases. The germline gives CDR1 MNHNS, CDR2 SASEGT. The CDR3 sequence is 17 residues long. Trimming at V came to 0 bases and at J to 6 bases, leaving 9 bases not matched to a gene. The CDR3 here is CASSEAGSGGVRDTQYF. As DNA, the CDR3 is TGTGCCAGCAGTGAAGCGGGGAGCGGGGGGGTCCGGGATACGCAGTATTTT.

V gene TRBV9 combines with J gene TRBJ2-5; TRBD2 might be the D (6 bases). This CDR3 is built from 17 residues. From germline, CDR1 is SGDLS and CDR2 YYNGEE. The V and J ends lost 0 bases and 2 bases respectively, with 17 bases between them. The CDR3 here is CASSVEGWSSEQETQYF. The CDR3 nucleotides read TGTGCCAGCAGCGTAGAAGGGTGGTCTAGCGAGCAAGAGACCCAGTACTTC.

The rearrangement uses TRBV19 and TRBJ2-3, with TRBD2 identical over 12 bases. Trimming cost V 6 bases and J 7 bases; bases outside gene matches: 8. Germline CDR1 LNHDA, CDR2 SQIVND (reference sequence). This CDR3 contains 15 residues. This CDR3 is CASRPQLAGGYTQYF. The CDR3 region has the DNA TGTGCCAGTAGGCCCCAACTAGCGGGAGGTTATACGCAGTATTTT.

CDR3: CAWSVGEARYGYTF. The CDR3 bases are TGTGCCTGGAGTGTTGGAGAAGCCCGCTATGGCTACACCTTC. The V gene is TRBV30, the J gene TRBJ1-2; D is ambiguous. Per the germline V gene, CDR1 is GTSNPN and CDR2 is SVGIG (reference sequence). V lost 0 bases and J 4 bases, leaving 12 bases between the germline ends. This CDR3 contains 14 residues.

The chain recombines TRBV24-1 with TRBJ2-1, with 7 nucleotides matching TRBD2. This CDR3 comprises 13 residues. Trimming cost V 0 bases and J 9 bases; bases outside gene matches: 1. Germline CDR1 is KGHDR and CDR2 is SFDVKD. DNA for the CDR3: TGTGCCACCAGTGATTTGGGGGGGGGTGAGCAGTTCTTC. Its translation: CATSDLGGGEQFF.

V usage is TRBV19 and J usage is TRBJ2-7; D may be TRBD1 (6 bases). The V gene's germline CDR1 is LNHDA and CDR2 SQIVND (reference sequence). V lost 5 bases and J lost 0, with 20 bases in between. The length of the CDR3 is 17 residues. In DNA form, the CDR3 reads TGTGCCAGTAGTCCACTAGGAAGGGGGAAAAGCTCCTACGAGCAGTACTTC. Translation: CASSPLGRGKSSYEQYF. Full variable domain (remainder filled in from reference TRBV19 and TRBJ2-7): DGGITQSPKYLFRKEGQNVTLSCEQNLNHDAMYWYRQDPGQGLRLIYYSQIVNDFQKGDIAEGYSVSREKKESFPLTVTSAQKNPTAFYLCASSPLGRGKSSYEQYFGPGTRLTVT.

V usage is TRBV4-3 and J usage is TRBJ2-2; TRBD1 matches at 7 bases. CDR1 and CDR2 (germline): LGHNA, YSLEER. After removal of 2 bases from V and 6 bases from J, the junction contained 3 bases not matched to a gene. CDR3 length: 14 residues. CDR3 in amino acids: CASSQPTGAGELFF. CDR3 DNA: TGCGCCAGCAGCCAACCTACAGGGGCCGGGGAGCTGTTTTTT.

For the CDR3, the DNA is TGCGCCAGCAGCCGCTCTGCGGCCTTAAGCTCGGAGAACACCATATATTTT. Translation gives CASSRSAALSSENTIYF. This rearrangement joins TRBV4-3 to TRBJ1-3, with unresolved D. V was shortened by 4 bases and J by 7 bases, with 23 bases between the two germline ends. Germline loops: CDR1 LGHNA, CDR2 YSLEER. The CDR3 covers 17 residues.

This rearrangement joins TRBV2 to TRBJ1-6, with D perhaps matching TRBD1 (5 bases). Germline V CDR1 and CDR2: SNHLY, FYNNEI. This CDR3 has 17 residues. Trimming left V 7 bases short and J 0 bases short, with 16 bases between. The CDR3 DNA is TGTGCCAGCAACGGCGTCCAGGGAAGCTCCTATAATTCACCCCTCCACTTT. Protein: CASNGVQGSSYNSPLHF.

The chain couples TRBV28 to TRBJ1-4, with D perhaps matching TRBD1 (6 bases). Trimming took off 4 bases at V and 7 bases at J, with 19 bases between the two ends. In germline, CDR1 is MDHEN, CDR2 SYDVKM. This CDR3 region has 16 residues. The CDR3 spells CASSSPWTAVGEKLFF. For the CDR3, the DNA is TGTGCCAGCAGTTCCCCCTGGACAGCGGTTGGTGAAAAACTGTTTTTT.

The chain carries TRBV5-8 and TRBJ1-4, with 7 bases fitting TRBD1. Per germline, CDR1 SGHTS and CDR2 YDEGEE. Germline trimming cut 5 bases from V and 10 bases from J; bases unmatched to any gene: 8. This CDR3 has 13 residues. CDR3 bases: TGTGCCAGCAGGAAAAGGGGGCATGGAAAACTGTTTTTT. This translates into CASRKRGHGKLFF.

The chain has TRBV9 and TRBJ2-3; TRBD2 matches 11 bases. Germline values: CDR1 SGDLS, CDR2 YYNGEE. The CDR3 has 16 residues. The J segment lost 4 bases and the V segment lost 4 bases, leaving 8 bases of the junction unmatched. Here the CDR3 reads CASSNQGTSGADTQYF. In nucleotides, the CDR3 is TGTGCCAGCAGCAACCAGGGGACTAGCGGCGCAGATACGCAGTATTTT.

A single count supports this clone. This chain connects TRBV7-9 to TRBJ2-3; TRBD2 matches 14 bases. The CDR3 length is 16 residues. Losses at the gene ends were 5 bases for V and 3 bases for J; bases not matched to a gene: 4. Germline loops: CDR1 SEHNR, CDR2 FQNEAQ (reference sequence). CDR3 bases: TGTGCCAGCAGCCCCGGACTAGCGGGAGGTACAGATACGCAGTATTTT. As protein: CASSPGLAGGTDTQYF. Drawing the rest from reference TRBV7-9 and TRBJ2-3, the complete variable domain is DTGVSQNPRHKITKRGQNVTFRCDPISEHNRLYWYRQTLGQGPEFLTYFQNEAQLEKSRLLSDRFSAERPKGSFSTLEIQRTEQGDSAMYLCASSPGLAGGTDTQYFGPGTRLTVL.

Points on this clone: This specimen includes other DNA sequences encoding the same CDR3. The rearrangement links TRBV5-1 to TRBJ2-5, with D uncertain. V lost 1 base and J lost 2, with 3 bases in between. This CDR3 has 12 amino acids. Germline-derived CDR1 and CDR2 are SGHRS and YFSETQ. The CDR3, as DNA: TGCGCCAGCAGCTTGCTTCAAGAGACCCAGTACTTC. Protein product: CASSLLQETQYF.

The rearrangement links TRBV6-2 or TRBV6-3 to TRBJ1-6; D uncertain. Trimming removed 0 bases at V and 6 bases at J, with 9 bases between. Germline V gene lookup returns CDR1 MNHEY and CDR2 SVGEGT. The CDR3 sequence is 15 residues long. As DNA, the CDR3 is TGTGCCAGCAGTTACTCGACACAGACTAATTCACCCCTCCACTTT. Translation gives CASSYSTQTNSPLHF.

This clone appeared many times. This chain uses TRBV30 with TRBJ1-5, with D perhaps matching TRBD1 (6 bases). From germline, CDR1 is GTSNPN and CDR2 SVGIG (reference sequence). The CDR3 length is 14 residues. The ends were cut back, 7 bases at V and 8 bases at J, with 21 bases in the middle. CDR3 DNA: TGTGCCTTCCCGGAGGGGGGGGGTAATAAGCCCCAGCATTTT. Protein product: CAFPEGGGNKPQHF.

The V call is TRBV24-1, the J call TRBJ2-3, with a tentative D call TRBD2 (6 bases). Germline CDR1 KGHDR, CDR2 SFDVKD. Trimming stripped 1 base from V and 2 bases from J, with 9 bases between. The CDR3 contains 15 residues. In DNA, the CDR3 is TGTGCCACCAGTGATTTTCGGGGGAACACAGATACGCAGTATTTT. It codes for CATSDFRGNTDTQYF.

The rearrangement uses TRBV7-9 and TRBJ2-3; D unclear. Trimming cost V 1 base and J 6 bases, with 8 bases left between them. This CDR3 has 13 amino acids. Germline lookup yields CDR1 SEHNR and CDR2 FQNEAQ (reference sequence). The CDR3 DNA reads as TGTGCCAGCAGCTTAGAACTGGAGGATACGCAGTATTTT. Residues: CASSLELEDTQYF.

As DNA, the CDR3 is TGTGCCAGCAGGTGGACAGCTGACACTGAAGCTTTCTTT. Translated: CASRWTADTEAFF. The chain employs TRBV12-3 or TRBV12-4 and TRBJ1-1; tentatively, D is TRBD1 (6 bases). The V end was cut by 6 bases, the J end by 3 bases, with 11 bases between. The CDR3 is made up of 13 amino acids.

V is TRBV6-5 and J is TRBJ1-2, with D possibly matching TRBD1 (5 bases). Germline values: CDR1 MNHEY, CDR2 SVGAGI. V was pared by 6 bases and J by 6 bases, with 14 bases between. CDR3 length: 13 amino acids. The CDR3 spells CASRFLQADGYTF. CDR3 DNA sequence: TGTGCCAGCAGATTCCTACAGGCTGATGGCTACACCTTC.

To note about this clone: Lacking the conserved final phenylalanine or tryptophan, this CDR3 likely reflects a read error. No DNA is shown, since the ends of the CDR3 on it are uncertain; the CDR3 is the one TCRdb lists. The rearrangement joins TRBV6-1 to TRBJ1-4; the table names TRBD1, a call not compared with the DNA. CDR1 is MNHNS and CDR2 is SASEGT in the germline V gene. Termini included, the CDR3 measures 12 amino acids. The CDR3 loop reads CASSEPGTGTSL.